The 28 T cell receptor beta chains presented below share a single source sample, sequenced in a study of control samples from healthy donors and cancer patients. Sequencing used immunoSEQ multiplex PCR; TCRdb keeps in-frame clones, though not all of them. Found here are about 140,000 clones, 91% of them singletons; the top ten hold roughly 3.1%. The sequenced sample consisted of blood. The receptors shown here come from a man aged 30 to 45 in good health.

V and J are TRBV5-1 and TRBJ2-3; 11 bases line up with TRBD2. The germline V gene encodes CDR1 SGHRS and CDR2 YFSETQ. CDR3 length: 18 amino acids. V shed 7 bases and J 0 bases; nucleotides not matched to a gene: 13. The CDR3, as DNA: TGCGCCAGCTCGGGGTTTAGCGGGGGGGTATCTAGCACAGATACGCAGTATTTT. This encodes CASSGFSGGVSSTDTQYF.

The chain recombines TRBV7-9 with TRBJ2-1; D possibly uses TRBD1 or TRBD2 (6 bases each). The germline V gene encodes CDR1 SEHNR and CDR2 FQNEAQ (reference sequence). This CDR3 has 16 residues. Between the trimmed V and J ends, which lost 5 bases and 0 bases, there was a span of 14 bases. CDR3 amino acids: CASSPTRGASYNEQFF. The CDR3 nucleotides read TGTGCCAGCAGCCCCACTAGGGGGGCCTCCTACAATGAGCAGTTCTTC.

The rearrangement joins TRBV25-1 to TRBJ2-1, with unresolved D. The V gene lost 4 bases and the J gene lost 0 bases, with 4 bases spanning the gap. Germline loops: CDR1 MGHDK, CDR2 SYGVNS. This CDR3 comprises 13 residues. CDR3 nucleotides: TGTGCCAGCAGTGTAGCCTCCTACAATGAGCAGTTCTTC. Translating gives CASSVASYNEQFF. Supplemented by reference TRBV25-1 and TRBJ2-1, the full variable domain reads EADIYQTPRYLVIGTGKKITLECSQTMGHDKMYWYQQDPGMELHLIHYSYGVNSTEKGDLSSESTVSRIRTEHFPLTLESARPSHTSQYLCASSVASYNEQFFGPGTRLTVL.

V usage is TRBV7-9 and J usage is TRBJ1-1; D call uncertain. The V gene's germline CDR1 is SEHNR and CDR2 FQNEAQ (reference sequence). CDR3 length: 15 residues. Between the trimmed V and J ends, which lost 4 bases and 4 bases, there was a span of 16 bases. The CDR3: CASSYVPSLSTEAFF. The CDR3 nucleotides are TGTGCCAGCAGCTACGTGCCGTCCCTCTCCACTGAAGCTTTCTTT.

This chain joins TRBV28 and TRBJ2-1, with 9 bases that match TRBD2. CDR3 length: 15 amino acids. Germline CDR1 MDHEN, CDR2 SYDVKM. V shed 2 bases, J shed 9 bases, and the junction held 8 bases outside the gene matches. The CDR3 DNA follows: TGTGCCAGCAGTTTAGTAACAGCGGGGGGTTCTGAGCAGTTCTTC. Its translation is CASSLVTAGGSEQFF.

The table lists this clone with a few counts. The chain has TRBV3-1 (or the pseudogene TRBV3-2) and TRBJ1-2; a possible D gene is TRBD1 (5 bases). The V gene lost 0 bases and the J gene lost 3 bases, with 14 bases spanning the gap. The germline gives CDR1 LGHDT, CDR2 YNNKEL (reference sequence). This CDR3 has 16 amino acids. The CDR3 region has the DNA TGTGCCAGCAGCCAAGATTTGTGGGGCGCGTACTATGGCTACACCTTC. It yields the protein CASSQDLWGAYYGYTF.

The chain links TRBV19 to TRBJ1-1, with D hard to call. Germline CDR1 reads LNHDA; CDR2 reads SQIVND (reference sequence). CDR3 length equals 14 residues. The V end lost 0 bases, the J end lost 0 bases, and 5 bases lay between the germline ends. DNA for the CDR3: TGTGCCAGTAGTATAGATACCATGAACACTGAAGCTTTCTTT. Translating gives CASSIDTMNTEAFF.

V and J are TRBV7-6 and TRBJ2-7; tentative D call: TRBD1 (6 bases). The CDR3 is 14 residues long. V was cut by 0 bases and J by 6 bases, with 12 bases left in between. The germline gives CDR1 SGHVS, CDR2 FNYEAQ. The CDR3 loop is CASSLATLGGEQYF. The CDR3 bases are TGTGCCAGCAGCTTAGCGACCCTAGGGGGCGAGCAGTACTTC.

In DNA form, the CDR3 reads TGTGCCAGCGGGCTAGCCACAGATACGCAGTATTTT. Its translation: CASGLATDTQYF. The chain recombines TRBV7-3 with TRBJ2-3, with D perhaps matching TRBD2 (5 bases). V dropped 8 bases and J dropped 2 bases, with 8 bases sitting between them. The CDR3 sequence is 12 residues long. Germline CDR1 is SGHTA and CDR2 is FQGTGA.

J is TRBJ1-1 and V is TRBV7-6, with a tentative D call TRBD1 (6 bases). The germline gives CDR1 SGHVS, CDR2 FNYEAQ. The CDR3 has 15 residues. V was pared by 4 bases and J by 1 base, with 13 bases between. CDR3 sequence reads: CASSSTGGANTEAFF. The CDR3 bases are TGTGCCAGCAGCTCGACAGGTGGAGCGAACACTGAAGCTTTCTTT. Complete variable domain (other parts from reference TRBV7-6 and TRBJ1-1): GAGVSQSPRYKVTKRGQDVALRCDPISGHVSLYWYRQALGQGPEFLTYFNYEAQQDKSGLPNDRFSAERPEGSISTLTIQRTEQRDSAMYRCASSSTGGANTEAFFGQGTRLTVV.

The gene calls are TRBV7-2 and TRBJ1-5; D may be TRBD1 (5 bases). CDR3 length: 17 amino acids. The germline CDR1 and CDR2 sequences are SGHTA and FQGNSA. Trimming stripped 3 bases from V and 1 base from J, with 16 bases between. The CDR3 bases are TGTGCCAGCAGCTTTGGGGGTAACAGAGCCAGCAATCAGCCCCAGCATTTT. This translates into CASSFGGNRASNQPQHF.

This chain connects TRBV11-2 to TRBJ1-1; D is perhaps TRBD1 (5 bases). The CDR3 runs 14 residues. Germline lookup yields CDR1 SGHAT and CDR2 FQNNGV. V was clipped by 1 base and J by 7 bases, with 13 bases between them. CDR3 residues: CASSLVGGGDEAFF. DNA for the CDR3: TGTGCCAGCAGCTTAGTCGGCGGGGGGGATGAAGCTTTCTTT.

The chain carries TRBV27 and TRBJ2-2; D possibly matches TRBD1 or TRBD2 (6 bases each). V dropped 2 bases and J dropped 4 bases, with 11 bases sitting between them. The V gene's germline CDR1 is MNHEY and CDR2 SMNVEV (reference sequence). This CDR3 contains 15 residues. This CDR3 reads CASSLVGGSTGELFF. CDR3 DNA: TGTGCCAGCAGTTTAGTAGGGGGGTCCACCGGGGAGCTGTTTTTT.

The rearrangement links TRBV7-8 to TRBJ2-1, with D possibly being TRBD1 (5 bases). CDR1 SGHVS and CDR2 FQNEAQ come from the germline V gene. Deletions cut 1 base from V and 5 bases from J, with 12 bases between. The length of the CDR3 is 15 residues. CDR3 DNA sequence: TGTGCCAGCAGCTTAGTAACAGGATATGACAATGAGCAGTTCTTC. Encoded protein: CASSLVTGYDNEQFF.

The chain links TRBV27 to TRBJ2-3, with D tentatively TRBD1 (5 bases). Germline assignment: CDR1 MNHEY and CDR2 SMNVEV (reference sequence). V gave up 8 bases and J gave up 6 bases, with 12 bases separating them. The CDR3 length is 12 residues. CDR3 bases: TGTGCCAGCCGCCTGGGGCCCGATACGCAGTATTTT. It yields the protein CASRLGPDTQYF.

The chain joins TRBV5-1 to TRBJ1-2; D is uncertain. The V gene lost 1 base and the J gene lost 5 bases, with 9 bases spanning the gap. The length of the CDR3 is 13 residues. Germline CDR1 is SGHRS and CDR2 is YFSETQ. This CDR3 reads CASSLRPEYGYTF. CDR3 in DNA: TGCGCCAGCAGCTTGCGCCCTGAGTATGGCTACACCTTC.

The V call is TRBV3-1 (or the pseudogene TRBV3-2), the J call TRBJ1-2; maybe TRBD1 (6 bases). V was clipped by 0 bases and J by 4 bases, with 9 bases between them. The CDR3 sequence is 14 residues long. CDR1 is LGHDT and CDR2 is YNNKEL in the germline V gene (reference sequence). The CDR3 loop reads CASSQERGVYGYTF. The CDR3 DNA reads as TGTGCCAGCAGCCAAGAGAGGGGGGTCTATGGCTACACCTTC.

Here the CDR3 reads CASSFLNTEAFF. As DNA, the CDR3 is TGTGCCAGCAGTTTCCTGAACACTGAAGCTTTCTTT. The chain combines TRBV6-5 with TRBJ1-1, with D hard to call. V was cut by 4 bases and J by 0 bases, with 3 bases left in between. Per germline, CDR1 MNHEY and CDR2 SVGAGI. The CDR3 runs to 12 residues.

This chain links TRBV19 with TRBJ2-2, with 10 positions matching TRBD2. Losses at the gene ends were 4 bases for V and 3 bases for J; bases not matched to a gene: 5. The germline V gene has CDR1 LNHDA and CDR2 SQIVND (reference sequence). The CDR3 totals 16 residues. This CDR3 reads CASSNLAGDYTGELFF. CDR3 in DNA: TGTGCCAGTAGTAACCTAGCGGGGGATTACACCGGGGAGCTGTTTTTT.

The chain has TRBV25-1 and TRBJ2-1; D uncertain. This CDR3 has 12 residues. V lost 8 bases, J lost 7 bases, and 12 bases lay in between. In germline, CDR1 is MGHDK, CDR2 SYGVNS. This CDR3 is CASPDDGNEQFF. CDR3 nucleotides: TGTGCCAGCCCTGACGATGGGAATGAGCAGTTCTTC.

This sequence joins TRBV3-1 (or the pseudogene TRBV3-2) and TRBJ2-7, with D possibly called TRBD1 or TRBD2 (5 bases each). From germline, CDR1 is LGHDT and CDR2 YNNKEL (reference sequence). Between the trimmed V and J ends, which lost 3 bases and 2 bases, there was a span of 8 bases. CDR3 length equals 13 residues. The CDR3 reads CASSQTGPYEQYF. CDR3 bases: TGTGCCAGCAGCCAGACGGGGCCCTACGAGCAGTACTTC.

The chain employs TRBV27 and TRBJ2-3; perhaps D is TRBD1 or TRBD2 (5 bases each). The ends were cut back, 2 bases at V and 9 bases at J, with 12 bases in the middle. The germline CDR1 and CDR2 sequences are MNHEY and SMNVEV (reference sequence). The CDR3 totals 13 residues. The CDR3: CASSLRGAGTQYF. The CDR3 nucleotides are TGTGCCAGCAGTTTACGAGGGGCCGGGACGCAGTATTTT.

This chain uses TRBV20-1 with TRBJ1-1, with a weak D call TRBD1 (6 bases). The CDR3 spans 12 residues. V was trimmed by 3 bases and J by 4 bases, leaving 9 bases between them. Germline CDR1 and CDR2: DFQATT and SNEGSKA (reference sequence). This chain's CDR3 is CSASLRGTEAFF. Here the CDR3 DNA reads TGCAGTGCTAGTCTCAGGGGCACTGAAGCTTTCTTT.

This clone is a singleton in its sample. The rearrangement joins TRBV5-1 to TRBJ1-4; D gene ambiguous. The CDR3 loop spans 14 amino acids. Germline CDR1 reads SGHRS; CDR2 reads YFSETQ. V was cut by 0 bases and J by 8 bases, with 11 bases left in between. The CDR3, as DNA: TGCGCCAGCAGCTTGGTCGAGGGATCGGAAAAACTGTTTTTT. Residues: CASSLVEGSEKLFF.

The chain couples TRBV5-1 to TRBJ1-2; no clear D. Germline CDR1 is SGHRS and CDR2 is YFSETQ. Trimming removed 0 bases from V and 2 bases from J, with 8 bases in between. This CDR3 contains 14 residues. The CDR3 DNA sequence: TGCGCCAGCAGCTTGGACACAGCGAACTATGGCTACACCTTC. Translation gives CASSLDTANYGYTF.

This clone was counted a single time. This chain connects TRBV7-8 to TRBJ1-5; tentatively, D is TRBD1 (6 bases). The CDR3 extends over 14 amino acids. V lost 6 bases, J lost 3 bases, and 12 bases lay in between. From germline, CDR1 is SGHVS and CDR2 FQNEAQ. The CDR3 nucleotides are TGTGCCAGCAGGGGGCAGGGGTCCAATCAGCCCCAGCATTTT. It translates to CASRGQGSNQPQHF.

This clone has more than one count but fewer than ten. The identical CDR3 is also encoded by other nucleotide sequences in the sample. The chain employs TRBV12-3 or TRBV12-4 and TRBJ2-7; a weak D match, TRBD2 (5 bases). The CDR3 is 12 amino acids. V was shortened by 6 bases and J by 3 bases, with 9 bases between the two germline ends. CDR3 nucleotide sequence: TGTGCCAGCAGCCGCGAGGGCTACGAGCAGTACTTC. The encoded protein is CASSREGYEQYF.

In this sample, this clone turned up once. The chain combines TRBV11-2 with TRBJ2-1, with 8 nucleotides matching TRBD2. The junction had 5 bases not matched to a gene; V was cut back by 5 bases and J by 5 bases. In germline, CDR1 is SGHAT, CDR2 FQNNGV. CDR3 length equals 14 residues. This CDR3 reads CASSPSGLHNEQFF. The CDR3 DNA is TGTGCCAGCAGCCCTAGCGGGCTACACAATGAGCAGTTCTTC.